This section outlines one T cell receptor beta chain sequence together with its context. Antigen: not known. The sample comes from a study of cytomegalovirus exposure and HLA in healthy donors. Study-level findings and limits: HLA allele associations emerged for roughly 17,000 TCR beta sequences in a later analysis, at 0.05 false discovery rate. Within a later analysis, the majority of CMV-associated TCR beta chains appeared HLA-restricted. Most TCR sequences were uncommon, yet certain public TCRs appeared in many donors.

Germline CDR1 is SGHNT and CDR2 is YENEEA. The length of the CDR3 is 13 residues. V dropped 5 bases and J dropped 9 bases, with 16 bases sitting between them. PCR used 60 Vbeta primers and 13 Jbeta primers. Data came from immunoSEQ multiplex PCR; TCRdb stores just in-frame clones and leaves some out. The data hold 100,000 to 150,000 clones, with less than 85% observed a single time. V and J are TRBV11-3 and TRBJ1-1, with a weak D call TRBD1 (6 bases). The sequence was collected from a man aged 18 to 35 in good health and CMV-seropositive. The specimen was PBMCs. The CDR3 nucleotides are TGTGCCAGCAGCGCATGGACAGCTGGCCAAGCTTTCTTT. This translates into CASSAWTAGQAFF. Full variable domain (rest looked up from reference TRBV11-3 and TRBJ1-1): EAGVVQSPRYKIIEKKQPVAFWCNPISGHNTLYWYLQNLGQGPELLIRYENEEAVDDSQLPKDRFSAERLKGVDSTLKIQPAELGDSAVYLCASSAWTAGQAFFGQGTRLTVV.